This T cell receptor beta chain was observed in a study of cytomegalovirus exposure and HLA in healthy donors (dated by TCRdb to 2016 to 2017). Regarding the complete study: In an earlier analysis of about 560 of the donors, around 300 Gb of sequence data and 100 million or so unique TCR beta sequences from about 180 million T cells were reported. Among about 360 genotyped donors of the cohort, an average of roughly 240,000 unique TCR beta nucleotide sequences were sequenced per donor, around a sixth of them non-productive. Of the 300 to 500 genotyped donors, 75% to 85% were placed in the genetic ancestry cluster associated with self-reported Caucasian donors. Donor age, sex, ethnicity and CMV serostatus were compiled alongside the repertoire data. All discovery cohort repertoires had been generated using a single sequencing platform. The number of donors typed differed by locus, with 629-630 for A, B, C, DRB1 and DQB1, 522 for DQA1, about 610 for DPA1, and approximately 470 for DPB1. An earlier analysis of nearly 600 of the donors applied high-throughput TCR beta sequencing to assess whether each TCR beta V gene segment acted as functional or pseudogenic. In the later analysis, no new phenotypic data were used to find candidate immune exposures; instead, reliance was placed on TCR beta sequences and their occurrence across donors. The study aimed to test whether signatures of past pathogen exposure could be identified by cataloging public T cell receptors. In a later analysis, previously published TCR beta repertoires from several hundred donors were re-analyzed and high-resolution HLA genotyping was added so that TCR occurrence patterns could be studied. The T cell repertoires of around 730 subjects were profiled by immunosequencing and related to cytomegalovirus serostatus. A later genetic analysis took genome-wide SNP genotypes for about three fifths of the roughly 700 donors and used that subset as a discovery cohort. Class I and class II HLA loci were covered by the typing at four-digit resolution. Four to six DR-DQ haplotypes were handled as single units for association and clustering, since linkage in the cohort was strong. The study combined high-throughput TCR immunosequencing, statistical association of individual TCRs with disease status, and machine learning to predict cytomegalovirus infection status. An early release that covered several hundred HLA-typed donors contained 250 to 350 gigabases of sequencing data and approximately 85 million unique TCR sequences. In addition to the first cohort of 666 subjects, a separate validation cohort of 100 to 150 different subjects was used.

Study-wide findings and limitations: An association between a missense DCLRE1C variant and V-gene and J-gene trimming of TCR beta chains was found in a later genetic analysis and replicated in an independent cohort. Sequencing depth was assumed to be roughly uniform across donors in the presence/absence analyses, though that assumption may not hold. Only TCR beta chains were sequenced in this cohort, and the absence of alpha or paired-chain data limited detectable features. A later analysis found that most CMV-associated TCR beta chains appeared HLA-restricted, with HLA associations seemingly driven largely by CMV exposure. A further reported finding was that TCR beta sequences accurately predicted the HLA-A and HLA-B alleles for most subjects in the first cohort. In vitro tests confirmed that a few of the cytomegalovirus-associated TCR beta chains recognize cytomegalovirus antigens. The only immune exposure information available for the cohort was CMV serostatus. Correlated functional status among segregating V segments might reflect linkage disequilibrium, but an unknown experimental factor could not be ruled out. A total of fewer than 200 TCR beta chains were listed by the study as associated with cytomegalovirus. The authors suggested that the approach could potentially be generalized to other disease states and immunological phenotypes. Because counts were too low, some 16 rarely observed V segments, including chromosome 9 orphons, were excluded from the earlier analysis of roughly 580 of the donors. According to a later genetic analysis, donors in an Asian-associated ancestry cluster had fewer N-insertions in productive TCRs than the roughly 670-donor mean. Because some donors lacked HLA typing at each locus, the association tests relied only on the typed subset. When HLA alleles, especially DR and DQ, strongly co-occurred, attributing TCR associations to individual alleles was difficult. A later analysis associated about 18,000 TCR beta sequences with specific HLA alleles at a false discovery rate of 0.05. The sequencing pipeline was judged likely to have produced a cluster of highly shared sequence variants as a technical artifact. Most TCR sequences were seen in very few donors, while some public TCRs were found in many individuals. In a later analysis, TCR association rates were found to vary across HLA loci, with the most associated TCRs seen for DRB1 alleles and the fewest for HLA-C alleles. In a later analysis, HLA-associated TCR beta chains were found to be more clonally expanded and to have lower generation probabilities than equally common non-associated chains. Broadly in line with IMGT annotations, most TCR beta V segments showed up in productive rearrangements about 90% or about 30% of the time in an earlier analysis of a few hundred of the donors. In a later analysis, several top co-occurrence clusters were reported to appear linked to parvovirus B19, influenza, CMV and Epstein-Barr virus. The classifier was reported to diagnose cytomegalovirus status with high specificity and sensitivity in both the original cohort and the validation cohort.

A remark on this clone: What this receptor recognizes is not known. Per-base quality was not reported, and no clone a single base away is much larger than it.

The method was the immunoSEQ multiplex PCR assay. The multiplex PCR relied on a mix of 60 forward primers for TCR Vbeta segments and 13 reverse primers for TCR Jbeta segments. The CDR3 region of rearranged TCR beta genes was amplified from genomic DNA by a multiplex PCR assay. On the Illumina HiSeq System, the amplified TCR beta libraries were sequenced as 87-base-pair reads. Concerning the study's data processing: A later analysis tallied some 79 million unique TCR beta chains across the 600 to 700 repertoires, and about 10 million of those chains were shared by two or more donors. To remove PCR and sequencing errors, raw reads were error-corrected and collapsed into unique sequences using a nearest-neighbor algorithm that merged closely related sequences. Alignment of CDR3 sequences to IMGT reference sequences was used to assign V, D and J gene segments. For a sequence to be retained, at least a six-nucleotide match to both a V gene segment and a J gene segment was required. Rearrangements were classified as productive when the CDR3 lacked stop codons and remained in frame with V and J, and all other rearrangements were classified as non-productive. Following IMGT convention, CDR3 was defined as the stretch from the second conserved V-encoded cysteine up to the conserved J-encoded phenylalanine. In an earlier analysis of 587 of the donors, sequences lacking an unambiguous match to a single V gene segment were excluded. An earlier analysis of some 500 of the donors classified V segments as functional when productive rearrangements were above 56.7% and as segregating when the standard deviation between donors was above 5%. A statistical classification framework was built to diagnose cytomegalovirus status from the catalog of TCR beta chain sequences. In a later analysis, TCR nucleotide sequences were compared against IMGT/GENE-DB human TR gene sequences so that V and J genes could be assigned. A later analysis assigned CDR3 sequences and most-parsimonious VDJ recombination scenarios with the TCRdist pipeline. In a later analysis, every TCR beta chain was defined by the combination of its CDR3 amino acid sequence and its V-gene family, and reads without a unique V-gene family were dropped. To address suspected cross-contamination and a sequencing artifact, a later analysis removed some 620 highly shared, low-generation-probability nucleotide sequences. In a later analysis, a clonal expansion index was calculated for each public chain from normalized within-repertoire ranks of inferred template counts. Generation probabilities in a later analysis came from a VDJ recombination model fitted to out-of-frame rearrangements, and those results were checked against IGoR. In a later analysis, TCR-TCR, TCR-HLA and TCR-CMV co-occurrence was scored with hypergeometric tests, and a repertoire-size bias correction was applied to TCR pairs. To estimate false discovery rates, a later analysis permuted the HLA or CMV assignments 20 times. A later analysis grouped co-occurring TCRs with DBSCAN, adding TCRdist sequence similarity when clustering within HLA-allele-positive subsets. Co-occurrence clustering excluded repertoires with fewer than 30,000 or more than 120,000 public chains, plus five with anomalous nucleotide sharing. This is the immuneACCESS table as TCRdb keeps it, with only in-frame sequences that have V and J called. A part of the clones is gone; compared with another copy, unresolved V genes explain less than half, and the rest is unexplained. V and J calls and clone size follow that table, whereas D and trimming were derived from the DNA. This sample is represented by over 150,000 clones; around 84% of them were singletons. The biggest ten clones account for 8.5% of the sample.

The cohort was made up of roughly 670 healthy bone marrow donors. At the time of sampling, all cohort members were nominally healthy, though unrecorded immune exposures were likely present. The donor tested CMV seropositive, placing the donor among the 289 seropositive members of the cohort. A peripheral blood sample was provided by each donor, and peripheral blood mononuclear cells were used for TCR beta sequencing. The Qiagen DNeasy Blood Extraction Kit was used to extract genomic DNA from the blood cell samples. This receptor was identified in a male donor in good health and CMV-seropositive. Sequencing input: PBMCs.

The nucleotide sequence is given as TGTGCCAGCAGCTTGCGCCTTATAGCTGAAGCTTTCTTT. This gives the protein CASSLRLIAEAFF. The chain uses TRBV5-8 and TRBJ1-1; the D gene remains uncertain. The germline ends are 10 bases apart after V is trimmed by 1 base and J by 6 bases. The CDR3 goes from the cysteine to the phenylalanine over 13 residues. Here the CDR3 DNA is all that survives: 39 bases in frame from base 1. CDR1 and CDR2 are drawn from the germline V gene: SGHTS, YDEGEE.